This T cell receptor (beta chain) was identified during a study of tumor-infiltrating lymphocytes in primary liver carcinoma. Comment on this clonotype: An end of the junction does not agree with germline; a read error may underlie this.

TCR beta cDNA was prepared out of roughly 500 ng total RNA by means of a constant-region primer. ARM-PCR, slightly modified, supplied the TCR beta libraries through three nested multiplex PCR rounds. The first two PCR rounds used TRBV1-TRBV30 primers with a Cbeta primer, approximately 10 cycles each. TCRdb re-derived calls from the multiplex PCR reads in MiXCR, one entry per CDR3 protein. The profile covers approximately 110,000 distinct CDR3 sequences, with 55% to 75% appearing a single time and more than 7% taken by the ten largest. The CDR3 runs 15 residues. CDR1 and CDR2 from the germline V gene are KGHSH and LQKENI. Co-extraction of both nucleic acids (RNA and DNA) used roughly 18-34 mg of unsorted bulk tissue.

Sequencing input: liver tumor tissue from sampling region 3. Subset defined: tumor region T3, left-lateral pole. This sequence joins TRBV18 and TRBJ1-2, with TRBD1 as a possible D gene (5 bases). This sequence originates from a woman aged 55-70 years with primary liver carcinoma and hepatitis B virus infection. The CDR3 spells CASSPDRVRGYGYTF. The DNA for the CDR3 is TGTGCTAGCTCTCCAGACAGAGTTCGAGGATATGGCTACACCTTC.